This TCR beta chain emerged from a study of HIV-infected children after antiretroviral therapy interruption. In the study overall: EBV and CMV exposure was recorded in most children.

A 3' RACE protocol on RNA, with unique molecular identifiers, produced the TCR library. TCRdb itself ran the 3' RACE reads through MiXCR, one entry per CDR3 protein. The table has about 89,000 distinct CDR3 sequences, about 7.2% seen once. This clonotype occurred many times. Its antigen is not identified. Treatment described: PENTA 11 planned treatment interruption arm or continuous ART arm. Naive CD4+ CD45RA+ CD45RO- T cells were FACS-sorted from thawed PBMCs. V lost 4 bases, J lost 3 bases, and 10 bases lay in between. This CDR3 is 13 amino acids long. Per germline, CDR1 SGHDN and CDR2 FVKESK. Study results and limitations: Naive CD4+ Gini coefficient rose by interruption end, suggesting clonal expansion. The CD45RA+ naive sort may contain some EMRA or stem memory cells.

The V gene is TRBV14, the J gene TRBJ2-7; TRBD1 might be the D (5 bases). The source was CD45RA+ CD4+ T cells from PBMCs, pooled from several time points, collected from a donor given antiretroviral therapy, either interrupted or continuous. As to subset: naive CD4+ CD45RA+ CD45RO- T cells. The sequence was obtained from a pool of human donors with HIV. The CDR3 sequence is CASSLEQVYEQYF. The CDR3 coding sequence is TGTGCCAGCAGCCTTGAACAGGTCTACGAGCAGTACTTC.